This entry is about one T cell receptor (beta chain). The antigen remains unidentified. These data are taken from a study of post-analysis software for immune sequencing data. Study-wide background: Recorded subtypes: relapsing-remitting, secondary progressive, progressive-relapsing; some patients unannotated.

The length of the CDR3 is 13 residues. Germline CDR1 and CDR2: DFQATT and SNEGSKA (reference sequence). V was clipped by 5 bases and J by 4 bases, with 14 bases between them. Study observations and caveats: Controls had significantly higher normalized Chao1 diversity than multiple sclerosis patients. Same-batch preparations were strongly co-clustered by F measure. TRBV5-6, TRBV5-1 and TRBV20-1 belonged to a set of about five TRBV segments that were more frequent in patients than controls.

Libraries were made from TCR beta cDNA, and they carried unique molecular identifiers. T cells numbering 1 to 10 million gave rise to 500,000 to 600,000 cDNA molecules. TCRdb itself ran the PCR reads through MiXCR, one entry per CDR3 protein. Counted here are a few hundred thousand distinct CDR3 sequences, around 36% occurring once; the ten biggest clones make up around 5.9%. The sequenced sample was blood. The TCR originated in a girl aged 2 to 17 with multiple sclerosis. The chain employs TRBV20-1 and TRBJ1-1; no firm D call. The CDR3 protein is CSAVRTASTEAFF. For the CDR3, the DNA is TGCAGTGCTGTCCGGACTGCGAGCACTGAAGCTTTCTTT.